The rows below give T cell receptor beta chains drawn from one sample of a study of T-cell reconstitution after alpha-beta-depleted transplantation in children. MiXCR, run by TCRdb on the PCR reads, gives a single entry per CDR3 protein. Altogether about 830,000 distinct CDR3 sequences are present, 15% to 20% being singletons, with the ten largest covering roughly 5%. The sample here was PBMCs, mostly from graft donor cells, taken 360 days after TCRalphabeta/CD19-depleted stem cell transplant. All receptors derive from a male patient younger than 18 who had a stem cell transplant for acute lymphoblastic leukemia, so the T cells may come from the graft donor. The CDR3 runs from the conserved cysteine through the conserved F or W. A D gene is named only where the DNA matches it firmly. Only part of the rows carry a size: once, few, many, or a class if the clone is expanded.

v_call,j_call,clone_size,d_call,cdr3_nt,cdr3_aa
TRBV18,TRBJ1-2,NA,NA,TGTGCCAGCTCACCACGAGAGGGTGATGGCTACACCTTC,CASSPREGDGYTF
TRBV7-3,TRBJ2-5,NA,NA,TGTGCCAGCAGCCGACTCGGGGGAGGAGAGACCCAGTACTTC,CASSRLGGGETQYF
TRBV11-2,TRBJ2-1,NA,NA,TGTGCCAGCAGCCCCATCAGCGGTCTCTACAATGAGCAGTTCTTC,CASSPISGLYNEQFF
TRBV12-3/TRBV12-4,TRBJ1-1,many,NA,TGTGCCAGCAGTTTAGTCGGGGGCGCGAACACTGAAGCTTTCTTT,CASSLVGGANTEAFF
TRBV15,TRBJ2-2,few,TRBD2,TGTGCCACCACCGCCGAGGGACTATATACCGGGGAGCTGTTTTTT,CATTAEGLYTGELFF
TRBV7-9,TRBJ2-7,NA,TRBD1,TGTGCCAGCAGCTTCCCGGGACAGATCTACGAGCAGTACTTC,CASSFPGQIYEQYF
TRBV7-9,TRBJ1-4,NA,NA,TGTGCCAGCAGCTTAGCCGGGGGGGGAACACTGTTTTTT,CASSLAGGGTLFF
TRBV6-5,TRBJ2-7,NA,NA,TGTGCCAGCAGTTACTCATGGGGCTGGGGACTCTACGAGCAGTACTTC,CASSYSWGWGLYEQYF
TRBV4-1,TRBJ2-7,few,TRBD2,TGCGCCAGCAGCCAAGGACCCCTAGCTAGCGGGAGGGTAATCCACGAGCAGTACTTC,CASSQGPLASGRVIHEQYF
TRBV3-1,TRBJ2-4,few,NA,TGTGCCAGCAGCCAAGCTGGCATTCAGTACTTC,CASSQAGIQYF
TRBV7-6,TRBJ2-7,NA,NA,TGTGCCAGCAGCTTAGGAACAGGGGGGGACTACGAGCAGTACTTC,CASSLGTGGDYEQYF
TRBV20-1,TRBJ2-1,NA,TRBD1,TGCAGTGCCCAAGACAGGGTCCAACACAATGAGCAGTTCTTC,CSAQDRVQHNEQFF
TRBV12-3/TRBV12-4,TRBJ1-1,few,NA,TGTGCCAGCAGTTTGACTGGATCCGGAGCTTTCTTT,CASSLTGSGAFF
TRBV4-1,TRBJ2-7,once,TRBD1,TGCGCCAGCAAGGCATCCGACAGGGTCGGTTACGAGCAGTACTTC,CASKASDRVGYEQYF
TRBV5-1,TRBJ2-3,few,TRBD1,TGCGCCAGCAGCTTAACAGGGGGCAAGGATACGCAGTATTTT,CASSLTGGKDTQYF
TRBV2,TRBJ1-5,few,TRBD1,TGTGCCAGCAGTGGGACAGGGGTCAATCAGCCCCAGCATTTT,CASSGTGVNQPQHF
TRBV5-1,TRBJ1-3,NA,NA,TGCGCCAGCAGCTTGGCCGAGGGACTACCCACGACCAAAGGAAACACCATATATTTT,CASSLAEGLPTTKGNTIYF
TRBV11-2,TRBJ2-7,few,TRBD1,TGTGCCAGCAGCCCCCGGGACAGACTCTACGAGCAGTACTTC,CASSPRDRLYEQYF
TRBV15,TRBJ2-2,many,NA,TGTCCACCAGCAGAGCCGGACCCGAACACCGGGGAGCTGTTTTTT,CPPAEPDPNTGELFF
TRBV29-1,TRBJ2-7,many,TRBD1,TGCAGCGTGAGCCGGGACAGGGGGGACTACGAGCAGTACTTC,CSVSRDRGDYEQYF
TRBV5-1,TRBJ1-2,NA,TRBD1,TGCGCCAGCAGCGACCCCAGACAGGGACTGGCCTATGGCTACACCTTC,CASSDPRQGLAYGYTF
TRBV15,TRBJ2-7,few,NA,TGTGCCACCAGCTACCCCCGCGGTGGGGGGTCCGGCGAGCAGTACTTC,CATSYPRGGGSGEQYF
TRBV3-1,TRBJ2-3,many,NA,TGTGCCAGCAGCCAGGCGAATACGCAGTATTTT,CASSQANTQYF
TRBV11-2,TRBJ1-4,few,NA,TGTGCCAGCAGCTCCCGACTTACAACTAATGAAAAACTGTTTTTT,CASSSRLTTNEKLFF
TRBV7-3,TRBJ2-5,NA,TRBD1,TGTGCCAGCAGCTCTACAGGGGGCGGAGGGGAGACCCAGTACTTC,CASSSTGGGGETQYF
TRBV20-1,TRBJ1-5,NA,TRBD1,TGCAGTGCTAGGTCTGCTCACGCAGGGGGATATCAGCCCCAGCATTTT,CSARSAHAGGYQPQHF
TRBV20-1,TRBJ2-7,few,NA,TGCAGTGCTAGCGACTCGCTTAACTACGAGCAGTACTTC,CSASDSLNYEQYF
TRBV5-4,TRBJ2-3,many,NA,TGTGCCAGCAGCTTGGAAGGACCGGTACATCGGGGCGGGAGCACAGATACGCAGTATTTT,CASSLEGPVHRGGSTDTQYF
TRBV12-3/TRBV12-4,TRBJ2-5,NA,NA,TGTGCCAGCAGTCCCCTCGGGAGTTGGGGAGAGACCCAGTACTTC,CASSPLGSWGETQYF
TRBV7-9,TRBJ2-7,few,TRBD2,TGTGCCAGCAGCCGAAATGGCGGGACTAGTACCTTCTACGAGCAGTACTTC,CASSRNGGTSTFYEQYF
TRBV7-7,TRBJ2-5,few,NA,TGTGCCAGCAGCCCAACGAGTGGGGGCCGGGAGACCCAGTACTTC,CASSPTSGGRETQYF
TRBV29-1,TRBJ1-3,NA,NA,TGCAGCGTTGACCCCAACCCCTCTTCTGGAAACACCATATATTTT,CSVDPNPSSGNTIYF
TRBV20-1,TRBJ1-5,NA,NA,TGCAGTGCTAGTGAGGGGCTGGGGAGCAATCAGCCCCAGCATTTT,CSASEGLGSNQPQHF
TRBV5-1,TRBJ2-7,many,NA,TGCGCCAGCAGCTTGAACGTAAGGGGCGCCGAGCAGTACTTC,CASSLNVRGAEQYF
TRBV5-1,TRBJ1-6,few,TRBD1,TGCGCCAGCAGCATAACCCCGGGACAGATTAATTCACCCCTCCACTTT,CASSITPGQINSPLHF
TRBV14,TRBJ2-1,NA,TRBD1,TGTGCCAGCAGCCTGGGACAGAGTAATGAGCAGTTCTTC,CASSLGQSNEQFF
TRBV18,TRBJ2-2,few,NA,TGTGCCAGCTGCCCTACAGGGATCACCGGGGAGCTGTTTTTT,CASCPTGITGELFF
TRBV24-1,TRBJ2-3,many,NA,TGTGCCACCAGTGAGGACAGCAATACGCAGTATTTT,CATSEDSNTQYF
TRBV4-2,TRBJ1-2,few,NA,TGTGCCAGCAGCCTGGAGGGCCCCAGTTATAACTATGGCTACACCTTC,CASSLEGPSYNYGYTF
TRBV20-1,TRBJ2-3,many,TRBD1,TGCAGTGCCGCGGACAGGGACAAACCCACAGATACGCAGTATTTT,CSAADRDKPTDTQYF
TRBV2,TRBJ2-1,NA,NA,TGTGCCAGCAGTGCGCCGGACAGCTCCAATGAGCAGTTCTTC,CASSAPDSSNEQFF
TRBV4-1,TRBJ2-1,NA,NA,TGCGCCAGCAGCCAAGTTGGACCTGTAGTATTCTTC,CASSQVGPVVFF
TRBV5-4,TRBJ2-1,NA,TRBD2,TGTGCCATCAGCTGCGGGAGTACAAGGTCCTACAATGAGCAGTTCTTC,CAISCGSTRSYNEQFF
TRBV5-1,TRBJ2-1,many,TRBD2,TGCGCCAGCAGCGGTAGCGGGAGTACCTACAATGAGCAGTTCTTC,CASSGSGSTYNEQFF
TRBV5-1,TRBJ2-7,few,TRBD2,TGCGCCAGCACGGGCGGGAGGGCATACGAGCAGTACTTC,CASTGGRAYEQYF
TRBV12-3/TRBV12-4,TRBJ1-2,NA,NA,TGTGCCAGCAGCTCTAGGATCCCCTATGGCTACACCTTC,CASSSRIPYGYTF
TRBV29-1,TRBJ2-1,NA,NA,TGCAGCGTTGGCTATAACAATGAGCAGTTCTTC,CSVGYNNEQFF
TRBV5-1,TRBJ2-3,few,NA,TGCGCCAGCAGCTTGTACAGCTTCTCTAGCACAGATACGCAGTATTTT,CASSLYSFSSTDTQYF
TRBV7-8,TRBJ1-5,many,NA,TGTGCCAGCAGCCCTAGAAGGGGGGGACAGCCCCAGCATTTT,CASSPRRGGQPQHF
TRBV24-1,TRBJ2-2,NA,TRBD2,TGTGCCACCAGTGATTTAGCGGGAGGGAACACCGGGGAGCTGTTTTTT,CATSDLAGGNTGELFF
TRBV7-9,TRBJ1-4,few,TRBD1,TGTGCCAGCAGCGCCCGGGACAGTTCCGTTGAAAAACTGTTTTTT,CASSARDSSVEKLFF
TRBV6-1,TRBJ2-3,few,TRBD2,TGTGCCAGCAGTGAAGCAACTAGCGGGAGCCCGACAGATACGCAGTATTTT,CASSEATSGSPTDTQYF
TRBV7-3,TRBJ2-1,NA,NA,TGTGCCAGCAGCTTAACGTATGGCCGCAGTCGGGAGCAGTTCTTC,CASSLTYGRSREQFF
TRBV11-2,TRBJ2-1,NA,NA,TGTGCCAGCACAAGGCTCAATGAGCAGGTCTTC,CASTRLNEQVF
TRBV18,TRBJ2-7,NA,TRBD2,TGTGCCAGCGCGGGACTAGCGGGCCCCGAGCAGTACTTC,CASAGLAGPEQYF
TRBV12-3/TRBV12-4,TRBJ2-3,few,NA,TGTGCCAGCAGCATCATAGGGGGATCTAGTCCAGATACGCAGTATTTT,CASSIIGGSSPDTQYF
TRBV7-6,TRBJ2-7,NA,TRBD1,TGTGCCAGCAGGTCCGGGACAGGGAACGAGCAGTACTTC,CASRSGTGNEQYF